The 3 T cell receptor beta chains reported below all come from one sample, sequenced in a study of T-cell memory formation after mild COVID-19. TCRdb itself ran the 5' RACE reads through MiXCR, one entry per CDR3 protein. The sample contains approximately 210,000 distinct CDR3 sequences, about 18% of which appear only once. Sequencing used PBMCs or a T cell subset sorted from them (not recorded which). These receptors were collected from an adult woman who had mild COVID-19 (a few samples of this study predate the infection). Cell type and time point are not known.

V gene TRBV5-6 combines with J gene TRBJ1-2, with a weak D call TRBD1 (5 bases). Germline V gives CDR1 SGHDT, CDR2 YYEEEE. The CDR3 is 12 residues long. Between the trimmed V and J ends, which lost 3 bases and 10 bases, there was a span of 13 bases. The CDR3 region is CASSSGHRSYTF. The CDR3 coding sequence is TGTGCCAGCAGCTCGGGGCACAGGTCCTACACCTTC.

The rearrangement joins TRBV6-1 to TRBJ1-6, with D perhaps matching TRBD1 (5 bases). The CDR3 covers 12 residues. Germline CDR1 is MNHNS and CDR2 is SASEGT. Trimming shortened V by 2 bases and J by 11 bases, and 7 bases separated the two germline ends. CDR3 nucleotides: TGTGCCAGCAGTGAACAGGGCCCACCCCTCCACTTT. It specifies CASSEQGPPLHF.

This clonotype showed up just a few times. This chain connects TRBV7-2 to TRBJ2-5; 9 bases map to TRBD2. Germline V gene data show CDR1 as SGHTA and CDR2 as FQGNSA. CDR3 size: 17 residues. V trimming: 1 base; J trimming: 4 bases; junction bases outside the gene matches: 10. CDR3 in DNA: TGTGCCAGCAGCTTAGGGGGAGCGGGAGGAAAGGTAGAGACCCAGTACTTC. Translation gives CASSLGGAGGKVETQYF.